This TCR beta chain was sequenced during a study of cytomegalovirus exposure and HLA in healthy donors. Study-wide points: The investigators catalogued 160 or so TCR beta chains as cytomegalovirus-associated. Later work associated 16,951 TCR beta sequences with HLA alleles at 0.05 false discovery rate.

In its sample, this clone was seen once. Its antigen is currently unknown. PCR primers comprised 60 Vbeta and 13 Jbeta primers. Using immunoSEQ multiplex PCR, the repertoire was profiled, and TCRdb retains in-frame clones only, with some absent. Of roughly 130,000 clones in the sample, 65% to 90% are singletons; the top ten hold about 3%. The germline V gene has CDR1 SGHRS and CDR2 YFSETQ. This CDR3 region has 13 residues. V was trimmed by 1 base and J by 0 bases, leaving 3 bases between them. The rearrangement joins TRBV5-1 to TRBJ2-3; D unclear. The TCR originated in a woman aged 18-29 years in good health and CMV-seropositive. The sequencing sample was made of PBMCs. The DNA of the CDR3 is TGCGCCAGCAGCTTGACTAGCACAGATACGCAGTATTTT. Translated, it gives CASSLTSTDTQYF.